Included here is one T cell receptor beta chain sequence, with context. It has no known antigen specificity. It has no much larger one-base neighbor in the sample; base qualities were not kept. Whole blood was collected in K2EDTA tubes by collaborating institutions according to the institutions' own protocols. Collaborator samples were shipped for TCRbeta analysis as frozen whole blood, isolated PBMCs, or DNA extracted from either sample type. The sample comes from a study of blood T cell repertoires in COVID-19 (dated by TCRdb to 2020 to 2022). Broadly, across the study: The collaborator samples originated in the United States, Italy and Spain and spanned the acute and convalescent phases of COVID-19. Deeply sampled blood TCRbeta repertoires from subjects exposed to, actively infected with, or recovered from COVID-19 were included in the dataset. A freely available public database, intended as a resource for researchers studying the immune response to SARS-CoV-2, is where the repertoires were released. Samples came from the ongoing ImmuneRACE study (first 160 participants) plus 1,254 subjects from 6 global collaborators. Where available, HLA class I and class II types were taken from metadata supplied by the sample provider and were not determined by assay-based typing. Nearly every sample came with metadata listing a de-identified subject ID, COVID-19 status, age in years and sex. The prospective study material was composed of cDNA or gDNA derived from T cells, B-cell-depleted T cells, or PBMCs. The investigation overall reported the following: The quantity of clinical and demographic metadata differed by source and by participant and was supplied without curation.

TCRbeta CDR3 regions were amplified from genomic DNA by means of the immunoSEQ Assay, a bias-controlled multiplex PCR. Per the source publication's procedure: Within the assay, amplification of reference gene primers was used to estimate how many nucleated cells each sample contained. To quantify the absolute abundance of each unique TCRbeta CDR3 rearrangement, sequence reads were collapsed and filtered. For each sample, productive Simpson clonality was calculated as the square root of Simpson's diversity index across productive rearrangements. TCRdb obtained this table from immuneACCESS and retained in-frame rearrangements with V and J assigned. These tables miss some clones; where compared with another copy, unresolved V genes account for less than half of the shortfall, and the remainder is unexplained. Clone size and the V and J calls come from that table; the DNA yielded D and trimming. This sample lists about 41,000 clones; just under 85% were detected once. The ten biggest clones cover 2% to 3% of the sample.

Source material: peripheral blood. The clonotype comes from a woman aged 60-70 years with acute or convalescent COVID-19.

The CDR3 protein is CASTPSGETQYF. The nucleotide sequence reads TGTGCCAGCACCCCCTCAGGAGAGACCCAGTACTTC. The V gene is TRBV7-9 and the J gene is TRBJ2-5; the D gene is unclear. V is clipped by 7 bases and J by 4 bases, and the sequence between their germline boundaries is 10 bases long. According to the germline V gene (reference sequence), CDR1 reads SEHNR and CDR2 reads FQNEAQ. Counted from cysteine to phenylalanine, this CDR3 has 12 amino acids. Left in the record is the CDR3 DNA by itself, 36 bases read in frame from the first base.